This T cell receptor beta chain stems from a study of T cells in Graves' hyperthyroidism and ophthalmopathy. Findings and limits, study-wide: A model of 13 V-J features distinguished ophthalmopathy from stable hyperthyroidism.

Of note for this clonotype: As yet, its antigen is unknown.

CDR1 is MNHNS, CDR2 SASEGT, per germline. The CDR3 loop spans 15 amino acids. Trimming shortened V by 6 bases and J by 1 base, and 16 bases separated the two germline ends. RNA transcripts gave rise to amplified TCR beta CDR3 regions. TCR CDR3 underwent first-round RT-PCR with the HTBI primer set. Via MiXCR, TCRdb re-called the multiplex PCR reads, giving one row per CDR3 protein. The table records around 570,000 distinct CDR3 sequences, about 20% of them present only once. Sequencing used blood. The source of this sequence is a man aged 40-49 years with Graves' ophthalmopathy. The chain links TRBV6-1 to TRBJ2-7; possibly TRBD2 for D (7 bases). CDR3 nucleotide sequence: TGTGCCAGCAGCGACCGGGGGGCGGGATCCTACGAGCAGTACTTC. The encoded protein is CASSDRGAGSYEQYF.